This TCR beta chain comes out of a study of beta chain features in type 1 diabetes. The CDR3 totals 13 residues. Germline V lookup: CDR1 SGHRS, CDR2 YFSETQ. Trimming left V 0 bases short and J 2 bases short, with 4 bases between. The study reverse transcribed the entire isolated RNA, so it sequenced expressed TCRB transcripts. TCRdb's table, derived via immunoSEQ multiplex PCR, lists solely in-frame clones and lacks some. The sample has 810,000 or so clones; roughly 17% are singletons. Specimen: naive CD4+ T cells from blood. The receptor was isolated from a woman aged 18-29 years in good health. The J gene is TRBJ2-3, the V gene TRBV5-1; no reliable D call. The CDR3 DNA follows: TGCGCCAGCAGCTTGGATCTCACAGATACGCAGTATTTT. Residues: CASSLDLTDTQYF.